The T cell receptor beta chain described here comes from a study of shared clonotypes between healthy human individuals. Produced via immunoSEQ multiplex PCR; TCRdb's table is partial and in-frame only. The sample yields approximately 1,500,000 clones, 95% to 99% seen once. Germline loops: CDR1 SQVTM, CDR2 ANQGSEA. This CDR3 is 14 amino acids long. V was shortened by 5 bases and J by 9 bases, with 20 bases between the two germline ends. Input material: naive CD4+ T cells sorted from blood. Subset noted: CD45RA+ positively selected. V gene TRBV29-1 combines with J gene TRBJ2-4; D is unresolved. The source of this sequence is a man younger than 45 in good health. This CDR3 reads CSVSDIQGRGIQYF. The CDR3 nucleotides read TGCAGCGTTAGTGATATTCAAGGCCGTGGCATTCAGTACTTC.